This T cell receptor beta chain was retrieved from a study of identical twins. Many counts were recorded for this clonotype. MiXCR, run by TCRdb on the 5' RACE reads, gives a single entry per CDR3 protein. The table lists about 660,000 distinct CDR3 sequences, around 8.3% of them singletons, with approximately 0.94% in the top ten. With 0 bases clipped from V and 6 bases from J, the junction kept 3 bases outside the gene matches. The CDR3 has 13 residues. Germline loops: CDR1 DFQATT, CDR2 SNEGSKA (reference sequence). This sample was also put to use in a study of yellow fever vaccine responses in identical twins.

The V call is TRBV20-1, the J call TRBJ2-7, with 9 bases aligning to TRBD1. Sequenced input: PBMCs. This TCR came from a woman younger than 35 in good health. CDR3 DNA sequence: TGCAGTGCTAGAGAAAGGGACAGGGCCGAGCAGTACTTC. Protein sequence: CSARERDRAEQYF.